This T cell receptor (beta chain) was identified in a study of metastatic and nonmetastatic thyroid tumors. Study as a whole: It was across blood and tumor or nodule tissue from malignant and benign thyroid patients that repertoires were compared.

The V and J ends lost 2 bases and 5 bases, in that order; junction bases with no gene match: 16. Germline CDR1 is MGHRA and CDR2 is YSYEKL. The length of the CDR3 is 18 residues. Treatment of any kind had been given to no patient before thyroid surgery. In the authors' methods: To classify distant metastasis in papillary thyroid cancer, a model was built from CDR3 differences across clinicopathological groups. TCRdb reanalyzed the PCR reads with MiXCR. The V and J calls come from TCRdb's annotation, not from the publication. Found here are about 20,000 clones, roughly 29% of them singletons; the top ten hold roughly an eighth. General study results and limits: Patients with malignant thyroid tumors reportedly had significantly higher TCR beta diversity than those with benign nodules, in blood and tumor.

In its sample, this clone is medium-sized. Its target is unknown. The specimen sequenced was blood. The TCR originated in a female donor with papillary thyroid cancer or a benign thyroid nodule (not recorded which). Some clones in this sample may be carry-over from other donors' samples. The genes are TRBV4-1 and TRBJ2-7; 9 positions match TRBD1. This CDR3 reads CASSQRVRQGVSVDEQYF. CDR3 sequence (DNA): TGCGCCAGCAGCCAAAGAGTGAGACAGGGGGTTTCGGTCGACGAGCAGTACTTC.